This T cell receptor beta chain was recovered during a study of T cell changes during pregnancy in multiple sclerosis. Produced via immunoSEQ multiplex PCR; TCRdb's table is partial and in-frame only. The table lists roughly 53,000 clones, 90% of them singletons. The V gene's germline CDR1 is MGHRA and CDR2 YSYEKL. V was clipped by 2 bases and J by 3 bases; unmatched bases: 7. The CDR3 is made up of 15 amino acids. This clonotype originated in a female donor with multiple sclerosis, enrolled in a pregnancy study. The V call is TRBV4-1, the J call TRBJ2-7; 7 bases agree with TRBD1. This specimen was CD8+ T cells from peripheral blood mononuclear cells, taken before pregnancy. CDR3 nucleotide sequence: TGCGCCAGCAGCCAAAACCGGGACAGAGACTACGAGCAGTACTTC. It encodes CASSQNRDRDYEQYF.